This T cell receptor (beta chain) derives from a study of cytomegalovirus exposure and HLA in healthy donors. Study-wide context: The Caucasian-associated ancestry cluster contained 81% of the roughly 400 genotyped donors.

A remark on this clone: Its specificity is not known.

Primers: 60 Vbeta forward and 13 Jbeta reverse. The data were produced by immunoSEQ multiplex PCR, yet TCRdb's version contains in-frame clones alone and is incomplete. The sample contains about 89,000 clones, less than 85% of which appear only once. V was pared by 6 bases and J by 0 bases, with 2 bases of the junction left unmatched. CDR3 size: 13 residues. CDR1 MNHEY and CDR2 SVGAGI come from the germline V gene. Study results and caveats: In vitro data verified a few CMV-associated chains as specific for CMV antigens. Upon later analysis, TCR association rates were observed to vary by HLA locus, being highest for DRB1 and lowest for HLA-C.

Sequenced material: PBMCs. V and J are TRBV6-5 and TRBJ2-7, with 7 positions matching TRBD1. The receptor was isolated from a man aged 40-49 years in good health and CMV-seropositive. The DNA of the CDR3 is TGTGCCAGCAGCCAGGGGGTCTCCTACGAGCAGTACTTC. The encoded protein is CASSQGVSYEQYF.